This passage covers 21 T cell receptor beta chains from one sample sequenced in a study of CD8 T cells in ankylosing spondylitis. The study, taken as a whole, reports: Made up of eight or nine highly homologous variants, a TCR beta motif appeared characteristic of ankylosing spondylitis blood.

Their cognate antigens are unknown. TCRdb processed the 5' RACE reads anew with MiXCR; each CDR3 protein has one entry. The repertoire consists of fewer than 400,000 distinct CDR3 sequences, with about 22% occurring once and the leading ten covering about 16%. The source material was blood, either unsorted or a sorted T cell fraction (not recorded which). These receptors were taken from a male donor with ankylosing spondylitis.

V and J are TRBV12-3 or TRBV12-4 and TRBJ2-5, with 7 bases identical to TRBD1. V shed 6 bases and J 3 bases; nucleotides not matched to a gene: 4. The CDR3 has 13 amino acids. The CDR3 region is CASRPDREETQYF. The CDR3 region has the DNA TGTGCCAGCAGGCCCGACAGGGAAGAGACCCAGTACTTC.

The CDR3 region has the DNA TGTGCCAGCAGACCCCCGTCGGGGTTCTATGGCTACACCTTC. It encodes CASRPPSGFYGYTF. This chain uses TRBV7-2 with TRBJ1-2; D gene unclear. CDR3 length: 14 residues. V was cut by 6 bases and J by 4 bases, with 15 bases left in between. Per the germline V gene, CDR1 is SGHTA and CDR2 is FQGNSA.

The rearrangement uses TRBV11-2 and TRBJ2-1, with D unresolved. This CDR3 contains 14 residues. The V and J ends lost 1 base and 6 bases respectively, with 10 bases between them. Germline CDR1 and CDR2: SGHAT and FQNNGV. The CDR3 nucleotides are TGTGCCAGCAGCTTAGCCGGCTTATCCAATGAGCAGTTCTTC. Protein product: CASSLAGLSNEQFF.

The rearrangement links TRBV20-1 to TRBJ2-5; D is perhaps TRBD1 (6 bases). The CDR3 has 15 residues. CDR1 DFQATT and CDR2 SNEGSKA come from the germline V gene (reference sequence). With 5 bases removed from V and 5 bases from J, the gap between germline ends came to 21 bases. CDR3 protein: CSARRTGIPGETQYF. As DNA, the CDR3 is TGCAGTGCTCGACGTACAGGGATCCCGGGGGAGACCCAGTACTTC.

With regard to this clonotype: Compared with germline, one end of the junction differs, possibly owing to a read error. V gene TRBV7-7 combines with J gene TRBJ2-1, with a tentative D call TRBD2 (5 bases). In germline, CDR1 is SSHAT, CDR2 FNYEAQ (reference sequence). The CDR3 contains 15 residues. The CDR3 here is CASSLGGSVGNEQFF. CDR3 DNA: TGTGCTAGCAGCCTAGGCGGGTCGGTCGGAAATGAGCAGTTCTTC. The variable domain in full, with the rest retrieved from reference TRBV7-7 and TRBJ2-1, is GAGVSQSPRYKVTKRGQDVTLRCDPISSHATLYWYQQALGQGPEFLTYFNYEAQPDKSGLPSDRFSAERPEGSISTLTIQRTEQRDSAMYRCASSLGGSVGNEQFFGPGTRLTVL.

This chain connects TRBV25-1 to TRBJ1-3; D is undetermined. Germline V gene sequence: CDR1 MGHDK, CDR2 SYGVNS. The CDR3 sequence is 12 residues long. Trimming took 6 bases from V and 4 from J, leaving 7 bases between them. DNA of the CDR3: TGTGCCAGCAGGGAGGCCGGAAACACCATATATTTT. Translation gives CASREAGNTIYF.

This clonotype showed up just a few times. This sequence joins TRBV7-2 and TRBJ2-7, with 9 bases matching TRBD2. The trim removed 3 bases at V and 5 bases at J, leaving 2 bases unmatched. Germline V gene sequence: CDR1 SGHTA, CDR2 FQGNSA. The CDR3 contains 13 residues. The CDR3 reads CASSFVAGDEQYF. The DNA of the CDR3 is TGTGCCAGCAGCTTCGTAGCGGGAGACGAGCAGTACTTC.

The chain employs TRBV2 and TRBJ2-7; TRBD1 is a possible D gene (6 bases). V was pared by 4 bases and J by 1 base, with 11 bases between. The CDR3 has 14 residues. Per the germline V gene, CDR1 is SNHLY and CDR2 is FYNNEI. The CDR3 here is CASSGKDRSYEQYF. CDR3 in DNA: TGTGCCAGCAGTGGGAAGGACAGATCCTACGAGCAGTACTTC.

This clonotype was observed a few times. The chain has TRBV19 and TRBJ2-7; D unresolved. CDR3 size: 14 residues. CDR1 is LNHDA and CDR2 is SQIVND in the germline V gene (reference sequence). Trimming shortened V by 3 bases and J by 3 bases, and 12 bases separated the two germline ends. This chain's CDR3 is CASSIPSRVYEQYF. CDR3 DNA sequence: TGTGCCAGTAGTATCCCCTCGAGAGTCTACGAGCAGTACTTC.

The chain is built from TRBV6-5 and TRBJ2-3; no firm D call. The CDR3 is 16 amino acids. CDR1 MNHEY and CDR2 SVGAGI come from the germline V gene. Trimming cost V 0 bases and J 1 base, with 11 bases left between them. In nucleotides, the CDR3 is TGTGCCAGCAGTTACTCACTATCCCTCCGCACAGATACGCAGTATTTT. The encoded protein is CASSYSLSLRTDTQYF.

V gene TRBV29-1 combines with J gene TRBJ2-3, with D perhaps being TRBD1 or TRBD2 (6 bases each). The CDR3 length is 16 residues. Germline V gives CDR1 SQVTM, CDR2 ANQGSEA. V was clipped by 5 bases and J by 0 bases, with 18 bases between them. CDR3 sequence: CSVWPPGGPSTDTQYF. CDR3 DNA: TGCAGCGTTTGGCCCCCCGGGGGCCCCAGCACAGATACGCAGTATTTT.

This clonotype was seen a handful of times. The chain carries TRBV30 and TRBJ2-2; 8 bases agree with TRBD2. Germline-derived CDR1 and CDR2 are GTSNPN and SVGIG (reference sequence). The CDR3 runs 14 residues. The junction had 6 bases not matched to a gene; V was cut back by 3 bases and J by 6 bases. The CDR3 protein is CAWSGTSYSGELFF. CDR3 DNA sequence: TGTGCCTGGAGCGGGACTAGTTATTCCGGGGAGCTGTTTTTT.

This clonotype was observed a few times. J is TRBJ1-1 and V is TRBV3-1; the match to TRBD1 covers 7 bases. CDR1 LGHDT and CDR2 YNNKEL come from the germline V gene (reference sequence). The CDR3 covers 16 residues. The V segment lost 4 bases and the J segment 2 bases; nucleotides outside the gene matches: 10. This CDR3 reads CASSPPRTGPNTEAFF. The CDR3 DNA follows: TGTGCCAGCAGCCCTCCTCGGACAGGTCCAAACACTGAAGCTTTCTTT.

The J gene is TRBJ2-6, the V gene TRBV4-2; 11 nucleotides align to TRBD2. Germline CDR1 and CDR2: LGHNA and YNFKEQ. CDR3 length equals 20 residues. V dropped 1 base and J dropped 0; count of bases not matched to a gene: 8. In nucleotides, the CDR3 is TGTGCCAGCAGCCAAGCCGGGACTAGCGGCAGCTACTCTGGGGCCAACGTCCTGACTTTC. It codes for CASSQAGTSGSYSGANVLTF.

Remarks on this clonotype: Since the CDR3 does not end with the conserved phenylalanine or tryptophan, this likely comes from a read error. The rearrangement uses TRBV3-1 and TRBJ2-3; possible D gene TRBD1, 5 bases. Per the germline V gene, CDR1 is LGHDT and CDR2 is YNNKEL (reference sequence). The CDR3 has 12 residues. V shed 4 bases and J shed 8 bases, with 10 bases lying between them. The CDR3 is CASSPAQGTQYS. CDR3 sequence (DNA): TGTGCCAGCAGCCCAGCCCAGGGTACGCAGTATTCT.

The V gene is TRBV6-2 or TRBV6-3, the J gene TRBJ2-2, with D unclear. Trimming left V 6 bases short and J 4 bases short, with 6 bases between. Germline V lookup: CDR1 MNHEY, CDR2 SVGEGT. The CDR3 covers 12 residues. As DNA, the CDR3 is TGTGCCAGCAGACCATCCACCGGGGAGCTGTTTTTT. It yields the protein CASRPSTGELFF.

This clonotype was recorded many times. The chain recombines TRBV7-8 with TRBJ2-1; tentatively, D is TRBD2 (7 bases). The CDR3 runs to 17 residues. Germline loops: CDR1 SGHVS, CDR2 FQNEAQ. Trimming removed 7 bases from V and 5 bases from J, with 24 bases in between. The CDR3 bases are TGTGCCAGCACCCAAGGGGGGAGGGACCGCCAACACAATGAGCAGTTCTTC. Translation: CASTQGGRDRQHNEQFF.

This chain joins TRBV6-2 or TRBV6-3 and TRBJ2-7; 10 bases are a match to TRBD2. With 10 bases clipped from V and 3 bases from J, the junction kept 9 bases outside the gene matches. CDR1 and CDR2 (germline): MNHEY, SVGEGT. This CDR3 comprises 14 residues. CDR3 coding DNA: TGTGCCACCCGACCGGGACTAGCGCTCTACGAGCAGTACTTC. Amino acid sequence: CATRPGLALYEQYF.

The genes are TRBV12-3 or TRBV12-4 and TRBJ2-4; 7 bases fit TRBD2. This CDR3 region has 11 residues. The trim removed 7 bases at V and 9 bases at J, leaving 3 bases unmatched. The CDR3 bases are TGTGCCAGCACTCCGGGGGGCATTCAGTACTTC. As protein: CASTPGGIQYF.

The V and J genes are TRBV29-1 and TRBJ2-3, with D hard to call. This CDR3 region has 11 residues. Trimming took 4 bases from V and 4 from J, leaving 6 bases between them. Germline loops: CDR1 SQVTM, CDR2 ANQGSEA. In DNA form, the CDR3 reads TGCAGCGTTGCCCCGGCAGATACGCAGTATTTT. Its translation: CSVAPADTQYF.

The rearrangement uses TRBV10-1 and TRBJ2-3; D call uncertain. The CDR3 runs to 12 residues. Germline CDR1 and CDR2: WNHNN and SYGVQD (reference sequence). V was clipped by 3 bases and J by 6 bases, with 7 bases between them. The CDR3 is CASSDGRDTQYF. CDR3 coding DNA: TGCGCCAGCAGTGATGGTAGGGATACGCAGTATTTT.